This T cell receptor (beta chain) was profiled in a study of response to subunit inactivated influenza vaccine. This clonotype appeared a few times. What it recognizes is unknown. Looked up from germline, CDR1 is SGHNT and CDR2 is YYREEE (reference sequence). The CDR3 has 14 amino acids. The germline V and J ends were trimmed by 5 bases and 8 bases, with 17 bases remaining between them. Study-wide results and limits: Seasonal influenza vaccination, on each occasion, was suggested by the authors to recruit few new T cells.

TCRdb itself ran the RT-PCR reads through MiXCR, one entry per CDR3 protein. The data contain approximately 530,000 distinct CDR3 sequences, around 8% of them singletons. The specimen comprised PBMCs from blood, sampled 23 months after vaccination. The rearrangement joins TRBV5-4 to TRBJ2-1, with a tentative D call TRBD2 (6 bases). This TCR was sampled from a man between 45 and 75 years old who received an inactivated influenza vaccine. The DNA for the CDR3 is TGTGCCAGCAGTACCGGGGCGGGATGGGATGAGCAGTTCTTC. Residues: CASSTGAGWDEQFF.